This T cell receptor beta chain derives from a study of CD8+ T cells in alopecia areata. Study information: A regimen of oral tofacitinib, 5 to 10 mg twice daily, was given to treated patients. Study outcomes and limitations: Among the top 100, expanded CD8+ clones were significantly decreased by tofacitinib, as was scalp clonality.

Per germline, CDR1 SGHRS and CDR2 YFSETQ. The CDR3 length is 12 residues. V was shortened by 4 bases and J by 6 bases, with 7 bases between the two germline ends. Only a few counts were recorded for this clone. Its antigen is not identified. Specified treatment: oral pan-JAK inhibitor, 5-10 mg twice daily. RNA, once extracted, was reverse transcribed into cDNA for use as the sequencing template. Generated by immunoSEQ multiplex PCR, the TCRdb table keeps only in-frame clones and is missing some. The data show 75,000 to 100,000 clones, with 70% to 85% seen just once and 17% held by the top ten. This specimen was CD8+ T cells sorted from blood, taken at approximately week 44, from a patient treated with tofacitinib. The clonotype was recovered from a human donor with alopecia areata. The chain uses TRBV5-1 and TRBJ2-2; D remains ambiguous. CDR3 region: CASSPNAGELFF. The CDR3 bases are TGCGCCAGCAGCCCTAACGCCGGGGAGCTGTTTTTT.